Listed below are T cell receptor beta chains from one sample, sequenced in a study of siplizumab effects on memory and regulatory T cells. Sequencing used immunoSEQ multiplex PCR; TCRdb keeps in-frame clones, though not all of them. The table includes 100,000 or so clones, 93% detected once. Sequencing input: CD4+ T cells sorted from blood. These receptors originate from a human donor in good health. Both conserved end residues are part of each CDR3. Fields, in order: V gene, clone size, D gene, J gene, CDR3 DNA, CDR3 protein. D genes are given only for firm matches. Only some rows state a clone size, as once, few, many or a class for expanded clones.

TRBV7-9,NA,NA,TRBJ1-4,TGTGCCAGCAGCTTAGCGCCTATCTCTAATGAAAAACTGTTTTTT,CASSLAPISNEKLFF
TRBV11-2,once,NA,TRBJ2-1,TGTGCCAGCAGCTTACTCTACAATGAGCAGTTCTTC,CASSLLYNEQFF
TRBV27,once,NA,TRBJ2-1,TGTGCCAGCAGTCGCTCGGGACGGGGACAAACCTACAATGAGCAGTTCTTC,CASSRSGRGQTYNEQFF
TRBV20-1,once,NA,TRBJ1-2,TGCAGTTCGGGCGGCTATGGCTACACCTTC,CSSGGYGYTF
TRBV6-1,NA,NA,TRBJ1-2,TGTGCCAGCAGTGAAAATGTAGGGATCTATGGCTACACCTTC,CASSENVGIYGYTF
TRBV19,NA,NA,TRBJ2-6,TGTGCCAGTAGGCCTTATGGGGCCAACGTCCTGACTTTC,CASRPYGANVLTF
TRBV15,NA,NA,TRBJ1-5,TGTGCCACCAGCAGGCGCCCACAGTCTGGCAATCAGCCCCAGCATTTT,CATSRRPQSGNQPQHF
TRBV27,NA,NA,TRBJ1-3,TGTGCCAGCAGTTTATCCGGCTTCCCTGGAAACACCATATATTTT,CASSLSGFPGNTIYF
TRBV5-1,NA,TRBD1,TRBJ1-2,TGCGCCAGCAGCTTGGAATCGGACAGGGTAAGCCGCGGCTACACCTTC,CASSLESDRVSRGYTF
TRBV15,NA,NA,TRBJ1-5,TGTGCCACCAGCAGGGCTGCCACCAATCAGCCCCAGCATTTT,CATSRAATNQPQHF
TRBV19,few,NA,TRBJ2-3,TGTGCCAGCGGTGTCACGGGACTGGGGACAGATACGCAGTATTTT,CASGVTGLGTDTQYF
TRBV6-5,NA,TRBD2,TRBJ2-7,TGTGCCAGCAGCTCGGGGGGGGGCCTCATCTACGAGCAGTACTTC,CASSSGGGLIYEQYF
TRBV9,NA,NA,TRBJ2-5,TGTGCCAGCAGCGTAGGTCTGGGCTACCAAGAGACCCAGTACTTC,CASSVGLGYQETQYF
TRBV6-5,NA,NA,TRBJ1-2,TGTGCCAGTAAAGACCTAGTATGGGGCTACACCTTC,CASKDLVWGYTF
TRBV30,NA,NA,TRBJ1-4,TGTGCCTGGAGTTTGGGACGGAGACTACCTGCAACTAATGAAAAACTGTTTTTT,CAWSLGRRLPATNEKLFF
TRBV4-1,once,TRBD2,TRBJ2-1,TGCGCCAGCAGCCAAGGACTAGCGGTAGGCTACAATGAGCAGTTCTTC,CASSQGLAVGYNEQFF
TRBV5-1,once,NA,TRBJ2-7,TGCGCCAGCAGCTTCGGGACCGCGACTGAGGGGCAGTACTTC,CASSFGTATEGQYF
TRBV27,NA,NA,TRBJ2-7,TGTGCCAGCAGTTTATCGATGGGATACTACGAGCAGTACTTC,CASSLSMGYYEQYF
TRBV11-2,NA,NA,TRBJ1-2,TGTGCCAGCAGCTTACCGGGCAGGGGCAACTATGGCTACACCTTC,CASSLPGRGNYGYTF
TRBV4-3,NA,TRBD2,TRBJ2-2,TGCGCCAGCAGCCCATCTAGCGGGACGGCCGGGGAGCTGTTTTTT,CASSPSSGTAGELFF
TRBV4-2,NA,TRBD2,TRBJ2-5,TGTGCCAGCAGCCAAGATCGGGGTAGCGGGGGGGGATTTAAGACCCAGTACTTC,CASSQDRGSGGGFKTQYF
TRBV9,NA,NA,TRBJ2-1,TGTGCCAGCAGCGTAGGATACAGCGCCAACAATGAGCAGTTCTTC,CASSVGYSANNEQFF
TRBV30,NA,TRBD1,TRBJ2-3,TGTGCCTGCTATAAGGGGGCGAGCACAGATACGCAGTATTTT,CACYKGASTDTQYF
TRBV7-2,once,TRBD2,TRBJ2-1,TGTGCCAGCAGCCCGACTAGCGAGGGTGAGCAGTTCTTC,CASSPTSEGEQFF
TRBV30,NA,NA,TRBJ1-1,TGTGCCTGGAGTGTATTTTTGGGGGCCCTTGAAGCTTTCTTT,CAWSVFLGALEAFF
TRBV6-5,NA,TRBD1,TRBJ1-5,TGTGCCAGCAGTTACTCACAGGGGGCGAAGCAGCCCCAGCATTTT,CASSYSQGAKQPQHF
TRBV4-1,NA,NA,TRBJ2-3,TGCGCCAGCAGCCAAAGGGCGGAAGGCACAGATACGCAGTATTTT,CASSQRAEGTDTQYF